This is a list of T cell receptor beta chains from one sample in a study of CD8 T cells in ankylosing spondylitis. TCRdb re-called the 5' RACE reads with MiXCR, one entry per CDR3 protein. The sample carries about 540,000 distinct CDR3 sequences, more than 9.5% recorded once. The specimen was blood, either unsorted or a sorted T cell fraction (not recorded which). The receptors stem from a male donor with ankylosing spondylitis. Each CDR3 is given with its conserved first and last residue. The order of the fields is CDR3 length, V gene, J gene, D gene, clone size, CDR3 DNA, CDR3 protein. D genes are given only for firm matches. Only some rows state a clone size, as once, few, many or a class for expanded clones.

CDR3 length: 13
V gene: TRBV29-1
J gene: TRBJ2-5
D gene: NA
clone size: many
CDR3 DNA: TGCAGCGCCAAAAGGGGGGGCAGTGAGACCCAGTACTTC
CDR3 protein: CSAKRGGSETQYF

CDR3 length: 15
V gene: TRBV12-3/TRBV12-4
J gene: TRBJ2-7
D gene: NA
clone size: NA
CDR3 DNA: TGTGCCAGCAGTTTCCCAGGGTCCCTAGGCTACGAGCAGTACTTC
CDR3 protein: CASSFPGSLGYEQYF

CDR3 length: 15
V gene: TRBV20-1
J gene: TRBJ1-2
D gene: TRBD1
clone size: NA
CDR3 DNA: TGCAGTGCTAGAGATCGCGTAGGGACAGGGCATGGCTACACCTTC
CDR3 protein: CSARDRVGTGHGYTF

CDR3 length: 15
V gene: TRBV6-1
J gene: TRBJ1-1
D gene: NA
clone size: few
CDR3 DNA: TGTGCCAGCAAAGGATCGCGGGCCCAAGACACTGAAGCTTTCTTT
CDR3 protein: CASKGSRAQDTEAFF

CDR3 length: 15
V gene: TRBV13
J gene: TRBJ1-6
D gene: TRBD1
clone size: many
CDR3 DNA: TGTGCCAGCAGCTCCTACAGGGGTCCTAATTCACCCCTCCACTTT
CDR3 protein: CASSSYRGPNSPLHF

CDR3 length: 17
V gene: TRBV12-3/TRBV12-4
J gene: TRBJ2-2
D gene: TRBD1
clone size: many
CDR3 DNA: TGTGCCAGCAGCAACCCTTCCGGGACAGGGAACACCGGGGAGCTGTTTTTT
CDR3 protein: CASSNPSGTGNTGELFF

CDR3 length: 14
V gene: TRBV28
J gene: TRBJ1-5
D gene: NA
clone size: few
CDR3 DNA: TGTGCCAGCAGTCCGAGGGTTTCGGATCAGCCCCAGCATTTT
CDR3 protein: CASSPRVSDQPQHF

CDR3 length: 20
V gene: TRBV2
J gene: TRBJ2-1
D gene: NA
clone size: many
CDR3 DNA: TGTGCCAGCAGTGAAAGACGGGGTTCGGGGGCTAGCCCTAGCAGGAATGAGCAGTTCTTC
CDR3 protein: CASSERRGSGASPSRNEQFF

CDR3 length: 18
V gene: TRBV7-8
J gene: TRBJ2-3
D gene: TRBD2
clone size: few
CDR3 DNA: TGTGCCAGCAGCCCCCGGACTAGCGGGGGCTATAGCACAGATACGCAGTATTTT
CDR3 protein: CASSPRTSGGYSTDTQYF

CDR3 length: 15
V gene: TRBV19
J gene: TRBJ2-5
D gene: TRBD1
clone size: few
CDR3 DNA: TGTGCCAGTAGTATCGGACAGGTGCCCCAAGAGACCCAGTACTTC
CDR3 protein: CASSIGQVPQETQYF

CDR3 length: 19
V gene: TRBV27
J gene: TRBJ2-1
D gene: NA
clone size: NA
CDR3 DNA: TGTGCCAGCTTCTTTGGGGGCGGGAGTCCTAGAGTTTCCTACAATGAGCAGTTCTTC
CDR3 protein: CASFFGGGSPRVSYNEQFF

CDR3 length: 17
V gene: TRBV5-6
J gene: TRBJ2-2
D gene: TRBD2
clone size: few
CDR3 DNA: TGTGCCAGCAACTTTGAACTAGCGGGAGAAGGCACCGGGGAGCTGTTTTTT
CDR3 protein: CASNFELAGEGTGELFF

CDR3 length: 18
V gene: TRBV7-8
J gene: TRBJ2-5
D gene: TRBD1
clone size: NA
CDR3 DNA: TGTGCCAGCAGCTCACGCCCGAACTATTGGACAGGAAAAGAGACCCAGTACTTC
CDR3 protein: CASSSRPNYWTGKETQYF

CDR3 length: 13
V gene: TRBV2
J gene: TRBJ1-6
D gene: NA
clone size: few
CDR3 DNA: TGTGCCAGCAGTGACAGCCTTAATTCACCCCTCCACTTT
CDR3 protein: CASSDSLNSPLHF

CDR3 length: 14
V gene: TRBV20-1
J gene: TRBJ1-1
D gene: TRBD1
clone size: NA
CDR3 DNA: TGCAGTGCTAGTCATGGGACAGGGTACACTGAAGCTTTCTTT
CDR3 protein: CSASHGTGYTEAFF

CDR3 length: 15
V gene: TRBV10-2
J gene: TRBJ2-4
D gene: TRBD2
clone size: NA
CDR3 DNA: TGCGCCAGCAGAGCTAGCGGGAGATTATCGGACATTCAGTACTTC
CDR3 protein: CASRASGRLSDIQYF

CDR3 length: 12
V gene: TRBV2
J gene: TRBJ2-5
D gene: NA
clone size: few
CDR3 DNA: TGTGCCAGCGCCCTCGGTCAAGAGACCCAGTACTTC
CDR3 protein: CASALGQETQYF

CDR3 length: 12
V gene: TRBV7-9
J gene: TRBJ1-1
D gene: TRBD1
clone size: NA
CDR3 DNA: TGTGCCAGCAGCCGGACAGGCGTCGGAGCTTTCTTT
CDR3 protein: CASSRTGVGAFF

CDR3 length: 13
V gene: TRBV10-3
J gene: TRBJ2-1
D gene: NA
clone size: few
CDR3 DNA: TGTGCCATCAGTGAGTCCCTAATCAATGAGCAGTTCTTC
CDR3 protein: CAISESLINEQFF

CDR3 length: 14
V gene: TRBV20-1
J gene: TRBJ1-4
D gene: NA
clone size: NA
CDR3 DNA: TGCAGTGCTAGACAGAGCCCATCTAATGAAAAACTGTTTTTT
CDR3 protein: CSARQSPSNEKLFF

CDR3 length: 15
V gene: TRBV15
J gene: TRBJ1-1
D gene: NA
clone size: few
CDR3 DNA: TGTGCCACCAGCAGAGATCCTCGTTCGGGGACTGAAGCTTTCTTT
CDR3 protein: CATSRDPRSGTEAFF

CDR3 length: 16
V gene: TRBV11-3
J gene: TRBJ2-1
D gene: TRBD2
clone size: NA
CDR3 DNA: TGTGCCAGCAGCTCCGGACTAGCGGGTTGGGACAATGAGCAGTTCTTC
CDR3 protein: CASSSGLAGWDNEQFF

CDR3 length: 17
V gene: TRBV9
J gene: TRBJ2-3
D gene: NA
clone size: few
CDR3 DNA: TGTGCCAGCAGCGTAGCCTTATTAGCGGCCGGCCCCGATACGCAGTATTTT
CDR3 protein: CASSVALLAAGPDTQYF

CDR3 length: 13
V gene: TRBV9
J gene: TRBJ2-1
D gene: TRBD2
clone size: few
CDR3 DNA: TGTGCCAGCAGCGTAGAAGGTAGCGGGAGAAGGTTCTTC
CDR3 protein: CASSVEGSGRRFF

CDR3 length: 12
V gene: TRBV29-1
J gene: TRBJ2-1
D gene: TRBD1
clone size: NA
CDR3 DNA: TGCAGCGTTGAGACAGGGGTGGATGAGCAGTTCTTC
CDR3 protein: CSVETGVDEQFF

CDR3 length: 13
V gene: TRBV5-1
J gene: TRBJ2-7
D gene: NA
clone size: few
CDR3 DNA: TGCGCCAGTTGGGACGGCTACTCCTACGAGCAGTACTTC
CDR3 protein: CASWDGYSYEQYF

CDR3 length: 16
V gene: TRBV7-9
J gene: TRBJ2-2
D gene: TRBD1
clone size: once
CDR3 DNA: TGTGCCAGCAGCGACGGGAGACAGGGGAGCACCGGGGAGCTGTTTTTT
CDR3 protein: CASSDGRQGSTGELFF

CDR3 length: 17
V gene: TRBV15
J gene: TRBJ1-3
D gene: NA
clone size: few
CDR3 DNA: TGTGCCACCAGCAGAGAAGGAACAGCGCAAACTGGAAACACCATATATTTT
CDR3 protein: CATSREGTAQTGNTIYF

CDR3 length: 14
V gene: TRBV20-1
J gene: TRBJ2-1
D gene: NA
clone size: few
CDR3 DNA: TGCAGTGCTAGAGATCCTCGCGAGGGATATGAGCAGTTCTTC
CDR3 protein: CSARDPREGYEQFF